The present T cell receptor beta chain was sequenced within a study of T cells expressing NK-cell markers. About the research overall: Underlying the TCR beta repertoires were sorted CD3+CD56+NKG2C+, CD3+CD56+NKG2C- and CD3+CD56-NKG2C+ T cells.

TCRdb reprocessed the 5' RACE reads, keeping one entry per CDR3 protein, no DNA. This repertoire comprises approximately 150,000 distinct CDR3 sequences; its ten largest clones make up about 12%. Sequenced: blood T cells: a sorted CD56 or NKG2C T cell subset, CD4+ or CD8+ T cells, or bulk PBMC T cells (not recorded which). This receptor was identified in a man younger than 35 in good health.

The CDR3 protein is CASSPKGESTEQYF. The chain carries TRBV4-3 and TRBJ2-7; TCRdb gives TRBD2 as the D gene, but with no DNA this cannot be confirmed. Germline V gene sequence: CDR1 LGHNA, CDR2 YSLEER. The CDR3 runs 14 residues.